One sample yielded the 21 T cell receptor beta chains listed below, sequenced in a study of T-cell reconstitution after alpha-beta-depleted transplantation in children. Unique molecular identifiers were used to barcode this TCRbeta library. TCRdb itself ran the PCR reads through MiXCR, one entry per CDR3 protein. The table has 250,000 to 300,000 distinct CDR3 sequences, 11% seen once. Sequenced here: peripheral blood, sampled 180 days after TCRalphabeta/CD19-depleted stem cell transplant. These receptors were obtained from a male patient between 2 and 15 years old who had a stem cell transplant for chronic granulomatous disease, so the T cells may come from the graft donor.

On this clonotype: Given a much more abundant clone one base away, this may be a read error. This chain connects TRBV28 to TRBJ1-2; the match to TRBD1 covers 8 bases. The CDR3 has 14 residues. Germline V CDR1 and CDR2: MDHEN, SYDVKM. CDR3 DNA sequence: TGTGCCATCCTAAGGGACAGGTCATTCGGAGGCTCCACCTTC. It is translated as CAILRDRSFGGSTF.

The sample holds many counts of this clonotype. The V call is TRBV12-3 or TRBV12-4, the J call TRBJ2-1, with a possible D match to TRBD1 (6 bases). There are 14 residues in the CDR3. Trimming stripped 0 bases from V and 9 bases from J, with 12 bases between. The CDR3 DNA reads TGTGCCAGCAGTTTAGCGGGGGCTCCGAGTGAGCAGTTCTTC. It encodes CASSLAGAPSEQFF.

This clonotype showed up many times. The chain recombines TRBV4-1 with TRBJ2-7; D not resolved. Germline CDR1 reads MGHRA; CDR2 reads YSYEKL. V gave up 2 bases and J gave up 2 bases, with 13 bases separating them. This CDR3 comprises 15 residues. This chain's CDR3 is CASSQQRDLPYEQYF. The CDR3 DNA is TGCGCCAGCAGCCAACAAAGAGATCTTCCCTACGAGCAGTACTTC.

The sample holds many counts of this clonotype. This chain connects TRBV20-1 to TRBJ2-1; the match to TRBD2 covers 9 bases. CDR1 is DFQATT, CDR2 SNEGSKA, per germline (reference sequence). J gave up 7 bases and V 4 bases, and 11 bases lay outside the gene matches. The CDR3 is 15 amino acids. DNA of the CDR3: TGCAGTGCTATTCTTTCTAGCGGGAAAGGTAATGAGCAGTTCTTC. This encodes CSAILSSGKGNEQFF.

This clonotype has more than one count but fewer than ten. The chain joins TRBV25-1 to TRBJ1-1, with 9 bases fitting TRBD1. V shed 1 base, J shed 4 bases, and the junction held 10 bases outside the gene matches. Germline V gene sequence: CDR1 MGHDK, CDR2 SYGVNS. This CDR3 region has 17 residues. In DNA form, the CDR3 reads TGTGCCAGCAGTGAATGGGGGACAGGGCCAGAGGGCACTGAAGCTTTCTTT. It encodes CASSEWGTGPEGTEAFF.

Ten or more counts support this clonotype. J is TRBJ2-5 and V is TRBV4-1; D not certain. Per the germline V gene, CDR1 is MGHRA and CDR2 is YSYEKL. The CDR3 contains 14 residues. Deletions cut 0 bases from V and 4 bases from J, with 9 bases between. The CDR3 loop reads CASSQDGQRETQYF. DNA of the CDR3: TGCGCCAGCAGCCAAGATGGGCAGAGAGAGACCCAGTACTTC.

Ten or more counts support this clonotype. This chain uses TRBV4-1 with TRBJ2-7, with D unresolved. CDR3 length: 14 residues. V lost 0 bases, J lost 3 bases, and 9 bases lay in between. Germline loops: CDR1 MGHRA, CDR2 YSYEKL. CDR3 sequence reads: CASSQDPLNYEQYF. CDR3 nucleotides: TGCGCCAGCAGCCAAGATCCGTTGAACTACGAGCAGTACTTC.

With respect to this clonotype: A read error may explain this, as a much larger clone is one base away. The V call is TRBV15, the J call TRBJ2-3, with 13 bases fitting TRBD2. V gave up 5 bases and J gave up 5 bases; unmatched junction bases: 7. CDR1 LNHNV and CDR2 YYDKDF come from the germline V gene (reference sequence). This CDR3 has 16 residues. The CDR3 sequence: CATSGWTSGRLDTQYF. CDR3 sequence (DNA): TGTGCCACCAGCGGTTGGACTAGCGGGAGACTAGATACGCAGTATTTT.

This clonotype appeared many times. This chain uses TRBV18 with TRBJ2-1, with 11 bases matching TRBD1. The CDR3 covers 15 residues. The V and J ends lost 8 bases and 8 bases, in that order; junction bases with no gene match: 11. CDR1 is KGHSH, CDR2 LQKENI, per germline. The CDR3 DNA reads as TGTGCCAGCGGCCTTAGGACAGGGGGCGTCGATGAGCAGTTCTTC. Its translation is CASGLRTGGVDEQFF.

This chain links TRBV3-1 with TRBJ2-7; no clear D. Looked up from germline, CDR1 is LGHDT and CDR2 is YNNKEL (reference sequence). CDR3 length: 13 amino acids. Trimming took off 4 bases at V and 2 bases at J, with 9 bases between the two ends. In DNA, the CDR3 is TGTGCCAGCAGCCGTGGGATAACCTACGAGCAGTACTTC. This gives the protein CASSRGITYEQYF.

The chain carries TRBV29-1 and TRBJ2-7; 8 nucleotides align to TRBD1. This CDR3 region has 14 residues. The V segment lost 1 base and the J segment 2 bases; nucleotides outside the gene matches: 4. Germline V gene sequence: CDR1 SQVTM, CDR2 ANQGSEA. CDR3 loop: CSVEARQGPYEQYF. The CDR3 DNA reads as TGCAGCGTTGAAGCCCGACAGGGGCCCTACGAGCAGTACTTC.

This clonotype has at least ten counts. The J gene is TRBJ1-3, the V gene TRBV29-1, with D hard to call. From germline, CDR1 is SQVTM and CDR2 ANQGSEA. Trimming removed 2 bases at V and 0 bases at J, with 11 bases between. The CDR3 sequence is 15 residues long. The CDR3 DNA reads TGCAGCGTTGAAACCCATGGGAGCTCTGGAAACACCATATATTTT. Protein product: CSVETHGSSGNTIYF. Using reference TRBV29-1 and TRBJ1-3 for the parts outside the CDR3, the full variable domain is SAVISQKPSRDICQRGTSLTIQCQVDSQVTMMFWYRQQPGQSLTLIATANQGSEATYESGFVIDKFPISRPNLTFSTLTVSNMSPEDSSIYLCSVETHGSSGNTIYFGEGSWLTVV.

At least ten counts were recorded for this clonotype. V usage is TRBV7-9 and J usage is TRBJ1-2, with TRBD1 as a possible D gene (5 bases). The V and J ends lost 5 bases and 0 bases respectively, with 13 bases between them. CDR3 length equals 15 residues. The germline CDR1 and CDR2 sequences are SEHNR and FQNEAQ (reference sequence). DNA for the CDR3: TGTGCCAGCAGCGGCCGGGACTTCGCTAACTATGGCTACACCTTC. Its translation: CASSGRDFANYGYTF. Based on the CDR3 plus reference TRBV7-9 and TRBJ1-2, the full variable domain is DTGVSQNPRHKITKRGQNVTFRCDPISEHNRLYWYRQTLGQGPEFLTYFQNEAQLEKSRLLSDRFSAERPKGSFSTLEIQRTEQGDSAMYLCASSGRDFANYGYTFGSGTRLTVV.

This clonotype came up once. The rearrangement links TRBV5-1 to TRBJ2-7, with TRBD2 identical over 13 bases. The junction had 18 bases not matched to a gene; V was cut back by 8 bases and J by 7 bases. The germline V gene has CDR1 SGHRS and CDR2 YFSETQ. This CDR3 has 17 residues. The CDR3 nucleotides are TGCGCCAGGGGCTCCAGGACTAGCGGGAGCCCTACGCGTGAGCAGTACTTC. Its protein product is CARGSRTSGSPTREQYF.

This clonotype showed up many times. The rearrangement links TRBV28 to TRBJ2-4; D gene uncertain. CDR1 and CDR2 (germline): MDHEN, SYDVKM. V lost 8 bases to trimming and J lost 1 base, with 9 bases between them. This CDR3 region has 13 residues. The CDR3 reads CASGAGAKNIQYF. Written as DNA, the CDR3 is TGTGCCAGCGGTGCCGGGGCCAAAAACATTCAGTACTTC.

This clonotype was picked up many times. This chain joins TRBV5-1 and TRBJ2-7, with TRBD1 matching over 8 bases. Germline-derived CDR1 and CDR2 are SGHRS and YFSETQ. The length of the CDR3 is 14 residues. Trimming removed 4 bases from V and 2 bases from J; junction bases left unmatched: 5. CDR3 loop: CASSRGTGTYEQYF. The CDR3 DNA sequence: TGCGCCAGCAGCCGCGGGACAGGAACCTACGAGCAGTACTTC.

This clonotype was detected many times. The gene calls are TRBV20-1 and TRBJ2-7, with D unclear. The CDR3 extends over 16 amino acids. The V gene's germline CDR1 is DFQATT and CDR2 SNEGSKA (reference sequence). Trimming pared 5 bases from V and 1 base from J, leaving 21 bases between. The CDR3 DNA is TGCAGTGCTCACACTAAAGACGAAGCTAGATCCTACGAGCAGTACTTC. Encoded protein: CSAHTKDEARSYEQYF.

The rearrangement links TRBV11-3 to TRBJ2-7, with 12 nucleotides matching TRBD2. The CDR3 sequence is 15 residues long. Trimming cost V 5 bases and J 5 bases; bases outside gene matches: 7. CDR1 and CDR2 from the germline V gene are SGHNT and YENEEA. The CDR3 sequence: CASSPGLAGTDEQYF. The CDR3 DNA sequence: TGTGCCAGCAGCCCCGGACTAGCGGGAACCGACGAGCAGTACTTC.

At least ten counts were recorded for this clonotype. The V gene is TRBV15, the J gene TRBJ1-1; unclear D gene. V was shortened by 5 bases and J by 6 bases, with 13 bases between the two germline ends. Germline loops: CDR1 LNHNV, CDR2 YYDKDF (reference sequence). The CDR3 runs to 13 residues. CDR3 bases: TGTGCCACCAGCCCGGCCGGGCTCCCTGAAGCTTTCTTT. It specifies CATSPAGLPEAFF.

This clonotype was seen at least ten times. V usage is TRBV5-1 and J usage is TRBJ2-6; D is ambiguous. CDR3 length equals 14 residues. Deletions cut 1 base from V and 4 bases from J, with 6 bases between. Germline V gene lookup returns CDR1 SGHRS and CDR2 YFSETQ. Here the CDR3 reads CASSLFLGANVLTF. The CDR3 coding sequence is TGCGCCAGCAGCTTGTTTCTCGGGGCCAACGTCCTGACTTTC.

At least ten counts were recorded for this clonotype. The CDR3 DNA reads TGCAGCGATATAGGAACTTCCAGGACAGGGACAGATACGCAGTATTTT. Translation: CSDIGTSRTGTDTQYF. The chain has TRBV20-1 and TRBJ2-3; the match to TRBD1 covers 8 bases. CDR1 is DFQATT, CDR2 SNEGSKA, per germline (reference sequence). The CDR3 contains 16 residues.